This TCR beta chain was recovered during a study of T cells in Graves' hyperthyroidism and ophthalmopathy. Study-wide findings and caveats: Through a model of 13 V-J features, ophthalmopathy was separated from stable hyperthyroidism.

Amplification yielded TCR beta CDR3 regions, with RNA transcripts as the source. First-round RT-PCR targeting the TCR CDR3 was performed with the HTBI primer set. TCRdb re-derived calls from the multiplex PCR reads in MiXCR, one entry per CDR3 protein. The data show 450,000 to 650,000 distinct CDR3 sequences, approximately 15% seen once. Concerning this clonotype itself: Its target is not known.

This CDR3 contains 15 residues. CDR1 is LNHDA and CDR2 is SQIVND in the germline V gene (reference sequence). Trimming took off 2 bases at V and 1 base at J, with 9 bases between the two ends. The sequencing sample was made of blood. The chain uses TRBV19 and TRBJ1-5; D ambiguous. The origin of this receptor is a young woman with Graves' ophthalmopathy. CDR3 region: CASSIREKSNQPQHF. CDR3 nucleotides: TGTGCCAGTAGTATACGCGAGAAGAGCAATCAGCCCCAGCATTTT.